Each of the 26 T cell receptor beta chains below was sequenced from the same sample in a study of tumor-infiltrating lymphocytes in oesophageal squamous cell carcinoma. TCRdb passed the PCR reads through MiXCR, listing each CDR3 protein once. This table holds 15,000 to 20,000 distinct CDR3 sequences, around two fifths found once. Sequencing was performed on esophageal tumor tissue. The receptors come from a male donor with esophageal squamous cell carcinoma.

The V gene is TRBV7-3, the J gene TRBJ2-3; possibly TRBD2 for D (6 bases). The CDR3 covers 14 residues. Per the germline V gene, CDR1 is SGHTA and CDR2 is FQGTGA. With 1 base removed from V and 2 bases from J, the gap between germline ends came to 7 bases. CDR3 bases: TGTGCCAGCAGCTTAATGGACTACACAGATACGCAGTATTTT. This sequence encodes CASSLMDYTDTQYF.

Relative to its sample, this clonotype is large. The V gene is TRBV11-2, the J gene TRBJ2-7; D is undetermined. With 2 bases removed from V and 3 bases from J, the gap between germline ends came to 14 bases. Germline V gene sequence: CDR1 SGHAT, CDR2 FQNNGV. The CDR3 runs to 15 residues. The CDR3 reads CASSLFRIGFYEQYF. CDR3 in DNA: TGTGCCAGCAGCTTATTTCGTATTGGTTTCTACGAGCAGTACTTC.

On this clonotype itself: It is likely a read error, because the conserved phenylalanine at the end of the CDR3 is missing. It is unclear where the CDR3 begins or ends on the DNA, so no DNA is shown, and the CDR3 is as TCRdb lists it. This rearrangement joins TRBV7-4 to TRBJ2-5. CDR1 is SGHVT, CDR2 SQSDAQ, per germline. The CDR3 extends over 14 residues, inclusive of both ends. The CDR3: CASSFFSYEQYFGN.

This clonotype was picked up one time. This rearrangement joins TRBV6-9 to TRBJ1-1, with 7 bases lining up with TRBD1. The CDR3 covers 14 residues. CDR1 MNHGY and CDR2 SVAAGI come from the germline V gene. After removal of 9 bases from V and 4 bases from J, the junction contained 11 bases not matched to a gene. The CDR3 here is CASWGRPGGTEAFF. For the CDR3, the DNA is TGTGCCAGTTGGGGCAGACCAGGGGGCACTGAAGCTTTCTTT.

This chain joins TRBV6-2 or TRBV6-3 and TRBJ2-7; 7 nucleotides line up with TRBD1. Near its end, the DNA agrees better with TRBJ1-2, so the J call may be wrong. The CDR3 runs to 14 residues. Germline V gene sequence: CDR1 MNHEY, CDR2 SVGEGT. The DNA for the CDR3 is TGTGCCAGCAGCCGTAGACAGGGCGGTGATGGCTACACCTTC. As protein: CASSRRQGGDGYTF.

This clonotype turned up a few times. The J gene is TRBJ2-4, the V gene TRBV28, with TRBD2 matching over 7 bases. The V segment lost 10 bases and the J segment 13 bases; nucleotides outside the gene matches: 22. This CDR3 has 15 amino acids. The V gene's germline CDR1 is MDHEN and CDR2 SYDVKM. DNA of the CDR3: TGTGCCACTACTGGGGGGGGGGGGAACTACAATGAGCAGTACTTC. Translated: CATTGGGGNYNEQYF.

The chain is built from TRBV7-8 and TRBJ2-5; 7 nucleotides align to TRBD2. The J call is in doubt because the DNA end fits TRBJ2-1 better. The CDR3 runs 16 residues. Germline values: CDR1 SGHVS, CDR2 FQNEAQ. The CDR3 loop is CASSLVEGRGYNEQFF. CDR3 bases: TGTGCCAGCAGCTTAGTAGAGGGGAGGGGCTACAATGAGCAGTTCTTC.

This clonotype was counted many times. The genes are TRBV7-2 and TRBJ2-7, with 15 nucleotides matching TRBD2. The V gene's germline CDR1 is SGHTA and CDR2 FQGNSA. The CDR3 sequence is 16 residues long. Germline trimming cut 3 bases from V and 4 bases from J; bases unmatched to any gene: 4. DNA of the CDR3: TGTGCCAGCAGCTTCGGACTAGCGGGAGGGGGGTACGAGCAGTACTTC. Its translation is CASSFGLAGGGYEQYF.

This clonotype turned up a few times. The chain employs TRBV7-8 and TRBJ2-1; the match to TRBD2 covers 12 bases. The CDR3 runs 15 residues. V was pared by 3 bases and J by 10 bases, with 7 bases of the junction left unmatched. Germline V lookup: CDR1 SGHVS, CDR2 FQNEAQ. This chain's CDR3 is CASSFRLAGADEQFF. The CDR3 DNA reads TGTGCCAGCAGCTTCCGACTAGCGGGAGCGGACGAGCAGTTCTTC. Full variable domain (rest looked up from reference TRBV7-8 and TRBJ2-1): GAGVSQSPRYKVAKRGQDVALRCDPISGHVSLFWYQQALGQGPEFLTYFQNEAQLDKSGLPSDRFFAERPEGSVSTLKIQRTQQEDSAVYLCASSFRLAGADEQFFGPGTRLTVL.

Remarks on this clonotype: No conserved phenylalanine or tryptophan is present at the end of the CDR3, so a read error is the likely explanation. The DNA is omitted, as the CDR3 cannot be located on it reliably, and the CDR3 follows TCRdb's listing. The chain couples TRBV7-9 to TRBJ2-7. The CDR3 comprises 16 residues, both ends counted. Germline loops: CDR1 SEHNR, CDR2 FQNEAQ (reference sequence). The CDR3 here is CASSPDGANYGYTFGS.

The chain is built from TRBV7-3 and TRBJ1-2; D is ambiguous. The CDR3 is 15 residues long. The germline V gene encodes CDR1 SGHTA and CDR2 FQGTGA. The V gene lost 5 bases and the J gene lost 4 bases, with 17 bases spanning the gap. The CDR3 nucleotides are TGTGCCAGCAGCCCGGACCCACTCGCCTCCTATGGCTACACCTTC. Translated, it gives CASSPDPLASYGYTF.

This clonotype was counted many times. The chain is built from TRBV5-5 and TRBJ1-6; D gene ambiguous. CDR1 and CDR2 from the germline V gene are SGHKS and YYEKEE (reference sequence). V dropped 0 bases and J dropped 6 bases, with 10 bases sitting between them. This CDR3 contains 15 residues. The DNA for the CDR3 is TGTGCCAGCAGCTTGGTCCCAGGATTTAATTCACCCCTCCACTTT. Protein: CASSLVPGFNSPLHF. The complete variable domain, with remaining parts taken from reference TRBV5-5 and TRBJ1-6, reads DAGVTQSPTHLIKTRGQQVTLRCSPISGHKSVSWYQQVLGQGPQFIFQYYEKEERGRGNFPDRFSARQFPNYSSELNVNALLLGDSALYLCASSLVPGFNSPLHFGNGTRLTVT.

Comment on this clonotype: The conserved closing phenylalanine or tryptophan is absent in this CDR3, likely reflecting a read error. Because the CDR3's place on the DNA is in doubt, the DNA is left out and the CDR3 is given as listed by TCRdb. The chain carries TRBV7-9 and TRBJ2-7. CDR1 and CDR2 (germline): SEHNR, FQNEAQ (reference sequence). 17 amino acids form the CDR3, both terminal residues included. This CDR3 is CASSPLNLGVHEQYFGS.

V and J are TRBV4-2 and TRBJ2-7; TRBD2 is a possible D gene (6 bases). Gene TRBJ2-1 matches the end of the DNA better, so the J call may be wrong. From germline, CDR1 is LGHNA and CDR2 YNFKEQ. The CDR3 runs 19 residues. The CDR3 reads CASSQDGNRPRSEGETQFF. The CDR3 DNA sequence: TGTGCCAGCAGCCAAGATGGGAACAGACCTAGATCGGAGGGAGAGACCCAGTTCTTC.

This clonotype was found a few times. This chain links TRBV7-2 with TRBJ2-2, with a tentative D call TRBD2 (7 bases). Per the germline V gene, CDR1 is SGHTA and CDR2 is FQGNSA. This CDR3 comprises 15 residues. V lost 2 bases to trimming and J lost 3 bases, with 10 bases between them. The CDR3 DNA follows: TGTGCCAGCAGCTTAAGGGGGGGAGACACCGGGGAGCTGTTTTTT. Protein product: CASSLRGGDTGELFF.

In its sample, this clonotype was seen a few times. In nucleotides, the CDR3 is TGTGCCAGCAGTTCCGGGACATTCAAAGAGACCCAGTACTTC. Protein sequence: CASSSGTFKETQYF. The chain links TRBV28 to TRBJ2-5, with D possibly being TRBD1 (6 bases). CDR1 is MDHEN, CDR2 SYDVKM, per germline. Deletions cut 4 bases from V and 3 bases from J, with 12 bases between. CDR3 length: 14 amino acids.

Comment on this clonotype: A much larger clone lies a single base off, so this may be a read error. The chain uses TRBV10-1 and TRBJ2-1, with D perhaps being TRBD1 or TRBD2 (6 bases each). The CDR3 extends over 13 amino acids. The germline V and J ends were trimmed by 3 bases and 13 bases, with 16 bases remaining between them. Germline CDR1 WNHNN, CDR2 SYGVQD (reference sequence). CDR3 sequence reads: CASSESGAQRQFF. DNA for the CDR3: TGCGCCAGCAGTGAATCGGGGGCCCAGCGCCAGTTCTTC.

The chain has TRBV12-3 or TRBV12-4 and TRBJ2-1; 10 nucleotides agree with TRBD1. The CDR3 is made up of 18 amino acids. With 5 bases clipped from V and 0 bases from J, the junction kept 10 bases outside the gene matches. This chain's CDR3 is CASSNDRGLLSSYNEQFF. As DNA, the CDR3 is TGTGCCAGCAGTAACGACAGGGGGCTTTTAAGCTCCTACAATGAGCAGTTCTTC.

This chain links TRBV7-9 with TRBJ2-3; D not certain. V dropped 5 bases and J dropped 3 bases, with 6 bases sitting between them. CDR1 is SEHNR and CDR2 is FQNEAQ in the germline V gene (reference sequence). This CDR3 is 12 amino acids long. In DNA form, the CDR3 reads TGTGCCAGCAGCGGAGAGACAGATACGCAGTATTTT. Its protein product is CASSGETDTQYF.

The rearrangement joins TRBV7-6 to TRBJ1-2, with 12 bases matching TRBD1. The CDR3 runs to 16 residues. The V gene end was trimmed by 5 bases and the J gene end by 5 bases; junction bases not matched to a gene: 9. Germline CDR1 and CDR2: SGHVS and FNYEAQ. CDR3 sequence reads: CASSLSGTGGAYGYTF. For the CDR3, the DNA is TGTGCCAGCAGCCTGTCCGGGACAGGGGGCGCGTATGGCTACACCTTC.

The rearrangement uses TRBV7-2 and TRBJ2-4, with a tentative D call TRBD1 (5 bases). The J call may not be correct, given that the DNA end is closer to TRBJ2-1. The CDR3 loop spans 14 amino acids. Germline loops: CDR1 SGHTA, CDR2 FQGNSA. In nucleotides, the CDR3 is TGTGCCAGCAGCGTAGGACAAATAACCCACCGGCAGTTCTTC. Residues: CASSVGQITHRQFF.

This clonotype was seen a few times. This chain links TRBV7-2 with TRBJ2-1; tentative D call: TRBD2 (5 bases). The assigned J gene may be wrong: the sequence end matches TRBJ2-5 better. The CDR3 sequence is 13 residues long. Germline lookup yields CDR1 SGHTA and CDR2 FQGNSA. The chain's CDR3 is CASSLGGLETQYF. CDR3 bases: TGTGCCAGCAGCTTAGGAGGGTTGGAGACCCAGTACTTC.

The chain employs TRBV15 and TRBJ1-4; D is ambiguous. Per the germline V gene, CDR1 is LNHNV and CDR2 is YYDKDF (reference sequence). CDR3 size: 16 residues. V lost 2 bases, J lost 4 bases, and 14 bases lay in between. The CDR3: CATSRRRDTDNEKLFF. The CDR3 DNA follows: TGTGCCACCAGCAGACGGAGAGACACGGATAATGAAAAACTGTTTTTT.

This clonotype was counted ten times or more. It may be a read error: a sequence one base away is much more abundant. DNA for the CDR3: TGTGCCAGCAGCTTAGCGGGAGGACACGAGCAGTTCTTC. This encodes CASSLAGGHEQFF. This chain links TRBV7-3 with TRBJ2-1, with 8 bases matching TRBD2. Looked up from germline, CDR1 is SGHTA and CDR2 is FQGTGA. The ends lost 2 bases at V and 10 bases at J; junction bases unmatched: 4. The CDR3 has 13 residues.

The V call is TRBV11-1, the J call TRBJ2-1, with 11 bases lining up with TRBD2. The DNA matches TRBJ2-7 better at its end, which makes the J call doubtful. The CDR3 is made up of 23 amino acids. Per the germline V gene, CDR1 is SGHAT and CDR2 is FQDESV (reference sequence). CDR3 protein: CASSPPRQGLAGGPVLAYNEQYF. The CDR3 nucleotides are TGTGCCAGCAGCCCCCCTCGACAGGGTTTAGCGGGAGGGCCGGTCTTAGCCTACAATGAGCAGTACTTC.

Relative to its sample, this clonotype is medium-sized (0.01 to 0.1%). V gene TRBV7-2 combines with J gene TRBJ2-1; D remains ambiguous. The CDR3 sequence is 15 residues long. Trimming removed 0 bases at V and 4 bases at J, with 10 bases between. The V gene's germline CDR1 is SGHTA and CDR2 FQGNSA. For the CDR3, the DNA is TGTGCCAGCAGCTTAGCTAGTGTTGGGTACAATGAGCAGTTCTTC. Its translation: CASSLASVGYNEQFF.